These 20 T cell receptor beta chains originate from one sample sequenced in a study of T cell responses to AZD1222 COVID-19 vaccine. Sequencing was performed with immunoSEQ multiplex PCR; in TCRdb, only in-frame clones are kept and a portion is missing. The sample has about 120,000 clones, roughly 87% seen once. The sequenced sample was peripheral blood, obtained 28 days after the second AZD1222 dose. The receptors come from an adult who received the AZD1222 COVID-19 vaccine.

The CDR3 DNA follows: TGTGCCTGGGATATACAGGGTCGGAGTTCACCCCTCCACTTT. Its protein product is CAWDIQGRSSPLHF. The chain links TRBV30 to TRBJ1-6; a possible D gene is TRBD1 (6 bases). This CDR3 is 14 amino acids long. V was clipped by 5 bases and J by 9 bases, with 17 bases between them. Germline V gene lookup returns CDR1 GTSNPN and CDR2 SVGIG (reference sequence). The variable domain in full, completed from reference TRBV30 and TRBJ1-6, reads SQTIHQWPATLVQPVGSPLSLECTVEGTSNPNLYWYRQAAGRGLQLLFYSVGIGQISSEVPQNLSASRPQDRQFILSSKKLLLSDSGFYLCAWDIQGRSSPLHFGNGTRLTVT.

The rearrangement joins TRBV5-1 to TRBJ1-2, with unresolved D. V was pared by 0 bases and J by 3 bases, with 6 bases between. From germline, CDR1 is SGHRS and CDR2 YFSETQ. The CDR3 runs 13 residues. CDR3 sequence (DNA): TGCGCCAGCAGCTTGGCAGCCTACTATGGCTACACCTTC. Its protein product is CASSLAAYYGYTF.

The rearrangement joins TRBV28 to TRBJ1-2; possible D gene TRBD1, 5 bases. The ends were cut back, 6 bases at V and 7 bases at J, with 15 bases in the middle. The CDR3 totals 13 residues. In germline, CDR1 is MDHEN, CDR2 SYDVKM. The CDR3 reads CASRDGRQGGYTF. In nucleotides, the CDR3 is TGTGCCAGCAGGGATGGGAGGCAGGGTGGCTACACCTTC.

The count of this clone is one. The chain recombines TRBV7-6 with TRBJ1-6; 9 bases map to TRBD1. The V gene end was trimmed by 4 bases and the J gene end by 10 bases; junction bases not matched to a gene: 11. This CDR3 has 16 amino acids. CDR1 is SGHVS and CDR2 is FNYEAQ in the germline V gene. The CDR3 sequence is CASSSQPTGGRSPLHF. The CDR3 region has the DNA TGTGCCAGCAGCTCCCAACCGACAGGGGGAAGGTCACCCCTCCACTTT. The whole variable domain, remainder taken from reference TRBV7-6 and TRBJ1-6, is GAGVSQSPRYKVTKRGQDVALRCDPISGHVSLYWYRQALGQGPEFLTYFNYEAQQDKSGLPNDRFSAERPEGSISTLTIQRTEQRDSAMYRCASSSQPTGGRSPLHFGNGTRLTVT.

The gene calls are TRBV9 and TRBJ1-2; D call uncertain. CDR3 length: 14 amino acids. The germline V and J ends were trimmed by 7 bases and 4 bases, with 17 bases remaining between them. Per germline, CDR1 SGDLS and CDR2 YYNGEE. CDR3 amino acids: CASAKPSLPYGYTF. DNA for the CDR3: TGTGCCAGCGCTAAACCGAGCCTCCCCTATGGCTACACCTTC.

This clone was picked up one time. The chain uses TRBV15 and TRBJ1-5; D might be TRBD1 (5 bases). There are 15 residues in the CDR3. Germline V gene sequence: CDR1 LNHNV, CDR2 YYDKDF (reference sequence). V was cut by 4 bases and J by 5 bases, with 15 bases left in between. The CDR3 nucleotides are TGTGCCACCAGCACCATATTGGGGACCTATCAGCCCCAGCATTTT. Translation: CATSTILGTYQPQHF.

The J gene is TRBJ1-1, the V gene TRBV18, with 7 bases identical to TRBD1. J lost 10 bases, V lost 0 bases, and 11 bases had no gene match. Germline lookup yields CDR1 KGHSH and CDR2 LQKENI. This CDR3 is built from 15 residues. CDR3 region: CASSPPDRDAYVAFF. CDR3 coding DNA: TGTGCCAGCTCACCACCCGACAGGGACGCATATGTAGCTTTCTTT.

At least ten counts were recorded for this clone. CDR3 loop: CASSPSRAYEQYF. Written as DNA, the CDR3 is TGTGCCAGCTCACCGTCCAGGGCCTACGAGCAGTACTTC. The chain links TRBV18 to TRBJ2-7, with a tentative D call TRBD1 (5 bases). There are 13 residues in the CDR3. Germline assignment: CDR1 KGHSH and CDR2 LQKENI. V was pared by 3 bases and J by 2 bases, with 8 bases between.

CDR3 sequence reads: CASSIPTGGNQPQHF. The CDR3 bases are TGTGCCAGTAGTATACCGACGGGGGGCAATCAGCCCCAGCATTTT. This rearrangement joins TRBV19 to TRBJ1-5; maybe TRBD1 (5 bases). The CDR3 has 15 amino acids. Per the germline V gene, CDR1 is LNHDA and CDR2 is SQIVND (reference sequence). The V and J ends lost 2 bases and 2 bases respectively, with 10 bases between them.

The V call is TRBV28, the J call TRBJ2-2; D possibly corresponds to TRBD2 (5 bases). CDR3 length equals 14 residues. The ends were cut back, 5 bases at V and 7 bases at J, with 14 bases in the middle. Germline V gene lookup returns CDR1 MDHEN and CDR2 SYDVKM. The CDR3 DNA reads TGTGCCAGCAGTCGACACCGGAGGAACGGGGAGCTGTTTTTT. Protein product: CASSRHRRNGELFF.

CDR3 nucleotides: TGTGCCACCAGTGAACCGGGACAGGGATCCTACAATGAGCAGTTCTTC. Amino acid sequence: CATSEPGQGSYNEQFF. The J gene is TRBJ2-1, the V gene TRBV24-1; 9 nucleotides agree with TRBD1. The CDR3 totals 16 residues. V gave up 4 bases and J gave up 1 base; unmatched junction bases: 4. From germline, CDR1 is KGHDR and CDR2 SFDVKD.

The chain is built from TRBV5-1 and TRBJ2-1, with 7 nucleotides matching TRBD1. The CDR3 runs to 13 residues. Germline CDR1 SGHRS, CDR2 YFSETQ. The V segment lost 4 bases and the J segment 3 bases; nucleotides outside the gene matches: 1. The CDR3 loop reads CASSRDSYNEQFF. CDR3 in DNA: TGCGCCAGCAGCCGGGACAGCTACAATGAGCAGTTCTTC.

The genes are TRBV7-8 and TRBJ1-3; 7 bases line up with TRBD1. Germline assignment: CDR1 SGHVS and CDR2 FQNEAQ. Trimming at V came to 5 bases and at J to 2 bases, leaving 9 bases not matched to a gene. The CDR3 length is 16 residues. The CDR3 spells CASSPLYGTAGNTIYF. The CDR3 coding sequence is TGTGCCAGCAGCCCACTATATGGGACAGCTGGAAACACCATATATTTT.

This rearrangement joins TRBV4-2 to TRBJ2-1, with D possibly called TRBD1 or TRBD2 (6 bases each). Germline CDR1 LGHNA, CDR2 YNFKEQ. V was clipped by 1 base and J by 0 bases, with 19 bases between them. The length of the CDR3 is 19 residues. The CDR3 nucleotides read TGTGCCAGCAGCCAAGGGACGGGGGCACTTGGCAGCTCCTACAATGAGCAGTTCTTC. Translated, it gives CASSQGTGALGSSYNEQFF.

The gene calls are TRBV14 and TRBJ1-1; D ambiguous. The CDR3 runs 14 residues. Germline CDR1 SGHDN, CDR2 FVKESK. With 3 bases removed from V and 5 bases from J, the gap between germline ends came to 13 bases. The CDR3, as DNA: TGTGCCAGCAGCCAGTTGTTTAGGATGACTGAAGCTTTCTTT. Its protein is CASSQLFRMTEAFF. Variable domain in full (rest from reference TRBV14 and TRBJ1-1): EAGVTQFPSHSVIEKGQTVTLRCDPISGHDNLYWYRRVMGKEIKFLLHFVKESKQDESGMPNNRFLAERTGGTYSTLKVQPAELEDSGVYFCASSQLFRMTEAFFGQGTRLTVV.

The chain has TRBV3-1 (or the pseudogene TRBV3-2) and TRBJ2-7, with a tentative D call TRBD2 (6 bases). Germline CDR1 is LGHDT and CDR2 is YNNKEL (reference sequence). This CDR3 is built from 15 residues. With 6 bases removed from V and 0 bases from J, the gap between germline ends came to 15 bases. The CDR3 spells CASRPSAESSYEQYF. The CDR3 DNA reads TGTGCCAGCAGGCCTAGCGCGGAGAGCTCCTACGAGCAGTACTTC.

This clone is a singleton in its sample. This chain links TRBV6-5 with TRBJ2-7; TRBD2 matches at 12 bases. The CDR3 is made up of 15 amino acids. J was trimmed by 4 bases and V by 6 bases; bases with no gene match: 7. Germline V gene lookup returns CDR1 MNHEY and CDR2 SVGAGI. CDR3 bases: TGTGCCAGCAGGACTAGGACTAGCGGGGTATACGAGCAGTACTTC. The encoded protein is CASRTRTSGVYEQYF.

V usage is TRBV4-3 and J usage is TRBJ2-7, with TRBD1 matching 8 bases. The CDR3 is 15 residues long. Germline V CDR1 and CDR2: LGHNA, YSLEER. J gave up 4 bases and V 2 bases, and 7 bases lay outside the gene matches. CDR3 in DNA: TGCGCCAGCAGCCAATTCTCCGGGACAGGATACGAGCAGTACTTC. This translates into CASSQFSGTGYEQYF.

This chain uses TRBV10-2 with TRBJ2-6; D not certain. V gave up 4 bases and J gave up 2 bases, with 6 bases separating them. The CDR3 runs to 14 residues. Germline lookup yields CDR1 WSHSY and CDR2 SAAADI. The CDR3 is CASSGAPGANVLTF. CDR3 sequence (DNA): TGCGCCAGCAGTGGGGCCCCTGGGGCCAACGTCCTGACTTTC.

The rearrangement uses TRBV11-3 and TRBJ1-1; 7 nucleotides align to TRBD1. Unmatched junction bases numbered 6, after V lost 6 bases and J lost 2 bases. CDR1 and CDR2 from the germline V gene are SGHNT and YENEEA. The CDR3 sequence is 14 residues long. The CDR3 is CASSSGQQNTEAFF. The CDR3 coding sequence is TGTGCCAGCAGTTCGGGACAGCAAAACACTGAAGCTTTCTTT.